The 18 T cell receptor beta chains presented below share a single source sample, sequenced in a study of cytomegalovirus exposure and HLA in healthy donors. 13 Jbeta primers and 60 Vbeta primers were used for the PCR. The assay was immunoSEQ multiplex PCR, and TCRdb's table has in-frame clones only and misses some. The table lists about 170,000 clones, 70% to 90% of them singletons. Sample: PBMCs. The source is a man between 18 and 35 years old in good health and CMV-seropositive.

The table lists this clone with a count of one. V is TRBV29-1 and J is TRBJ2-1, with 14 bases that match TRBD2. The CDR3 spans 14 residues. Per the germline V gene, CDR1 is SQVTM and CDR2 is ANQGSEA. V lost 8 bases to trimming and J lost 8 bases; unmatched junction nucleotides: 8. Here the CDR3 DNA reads TGCAGCACCCCCGGGACTAGCGGGGGATATGAGCAGTTCTTC. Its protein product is CSTPGTSGGYEQFF.

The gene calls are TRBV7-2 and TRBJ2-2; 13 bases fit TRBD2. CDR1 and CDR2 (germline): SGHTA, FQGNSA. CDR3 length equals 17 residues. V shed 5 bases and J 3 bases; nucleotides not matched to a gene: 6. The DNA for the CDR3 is TGTGCCAGCAGCGAAACTAGCGGGGGGGATTACACCGGGGAGCTGTTTTTT. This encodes CASSETSGGDYTGELFF.

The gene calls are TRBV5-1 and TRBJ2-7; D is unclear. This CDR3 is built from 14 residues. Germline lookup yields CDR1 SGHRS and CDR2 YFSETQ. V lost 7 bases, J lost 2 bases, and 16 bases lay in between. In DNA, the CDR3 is TGCGCCAGCCACTATGTCGGTTACCCCTACGAGCAGTACTTC. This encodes CASHYVGYPYEQYF.

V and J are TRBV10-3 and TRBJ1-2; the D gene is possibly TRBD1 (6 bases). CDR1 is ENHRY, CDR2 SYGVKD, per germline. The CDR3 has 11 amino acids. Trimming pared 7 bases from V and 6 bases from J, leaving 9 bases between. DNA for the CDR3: TGTGCCATCACTTACAGGGATGGCTACACCTTC. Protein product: CAITYRDGYTF.

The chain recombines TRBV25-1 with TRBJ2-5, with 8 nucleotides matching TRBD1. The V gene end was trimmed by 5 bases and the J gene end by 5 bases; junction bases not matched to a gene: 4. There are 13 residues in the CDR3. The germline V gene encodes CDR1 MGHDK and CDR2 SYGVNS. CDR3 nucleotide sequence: TGTGCCAGCAGTCAGGGGGCCCCTGAGACCCAGTACTTC. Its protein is CASSQGAPETQYF.

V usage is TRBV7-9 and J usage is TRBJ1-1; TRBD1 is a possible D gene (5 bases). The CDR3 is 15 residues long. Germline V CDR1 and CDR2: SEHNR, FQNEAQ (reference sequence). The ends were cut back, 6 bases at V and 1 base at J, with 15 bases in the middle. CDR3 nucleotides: TGTGCCAGCAGTGGGGCCAGGGCCACGAACACTGAAGCTTTCTTT. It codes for CASSGARATNTEAFF.

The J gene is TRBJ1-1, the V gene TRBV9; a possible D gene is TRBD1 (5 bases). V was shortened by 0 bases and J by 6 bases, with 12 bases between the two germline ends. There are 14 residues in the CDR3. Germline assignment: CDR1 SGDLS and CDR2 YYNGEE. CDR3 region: CASSVGPTVAEAFF. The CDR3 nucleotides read TGTGCCAGCAGCGTAGGTCCGACAGTTGCTGAAGCTTTCTTT.

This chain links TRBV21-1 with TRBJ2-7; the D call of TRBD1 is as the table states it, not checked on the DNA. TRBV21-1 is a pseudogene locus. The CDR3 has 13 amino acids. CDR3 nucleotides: TGTGCCAGCAGCAAAGAAAGGGGGCGGATTGAGTACTTC. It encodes CASSKERGRIEYF.

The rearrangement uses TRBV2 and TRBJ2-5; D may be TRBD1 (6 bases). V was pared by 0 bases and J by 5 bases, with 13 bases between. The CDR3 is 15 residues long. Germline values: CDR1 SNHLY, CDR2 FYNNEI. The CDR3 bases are TGTGCCAGCAGTGAAGCGTTGGGGACACGGGAGACCCAGTACTTC. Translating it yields CASSEALGTRETQYF.

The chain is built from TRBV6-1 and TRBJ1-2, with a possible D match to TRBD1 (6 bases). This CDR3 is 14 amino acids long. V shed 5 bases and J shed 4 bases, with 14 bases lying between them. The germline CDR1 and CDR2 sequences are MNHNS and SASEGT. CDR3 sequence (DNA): TGTGCCAGCAGTACAGGACAGAGCACCTATGGCTACACCTTC. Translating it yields CASSTGQSTYGYTF.

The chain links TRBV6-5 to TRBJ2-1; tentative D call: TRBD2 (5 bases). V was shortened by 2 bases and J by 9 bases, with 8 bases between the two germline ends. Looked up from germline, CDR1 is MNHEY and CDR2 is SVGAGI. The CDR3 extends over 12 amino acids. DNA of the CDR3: TGTGCCAGCAGTTACGGGAGTGTTGAGCAGTTCTTC. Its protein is CASSYGSVEQFF.

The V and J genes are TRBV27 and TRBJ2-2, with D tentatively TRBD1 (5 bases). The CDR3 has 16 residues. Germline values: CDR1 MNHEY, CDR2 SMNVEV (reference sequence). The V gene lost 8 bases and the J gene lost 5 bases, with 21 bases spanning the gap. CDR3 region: CASGSSRVGRTGELFF. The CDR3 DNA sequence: TGTGCCAGCGGATCATCCAGGGTGGGTAGGACCGGGGAGCTGTTTTTT.

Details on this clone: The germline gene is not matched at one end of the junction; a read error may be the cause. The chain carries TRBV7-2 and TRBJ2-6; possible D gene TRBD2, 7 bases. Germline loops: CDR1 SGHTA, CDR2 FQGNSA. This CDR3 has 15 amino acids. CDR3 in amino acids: CASSFAGAGANGLTF. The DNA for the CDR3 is TGTGCCAGCAGCTTCGCGGGGGCTGGGGCCAACGGCCTGACTTTC.

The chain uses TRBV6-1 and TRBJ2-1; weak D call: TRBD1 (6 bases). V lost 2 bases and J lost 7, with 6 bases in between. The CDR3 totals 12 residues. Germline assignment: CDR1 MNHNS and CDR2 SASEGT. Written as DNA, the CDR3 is TGTGCCAGCAGTGAACAGGGGAATGAGCAGTTCTTC. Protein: CASSEQGNEQFF.

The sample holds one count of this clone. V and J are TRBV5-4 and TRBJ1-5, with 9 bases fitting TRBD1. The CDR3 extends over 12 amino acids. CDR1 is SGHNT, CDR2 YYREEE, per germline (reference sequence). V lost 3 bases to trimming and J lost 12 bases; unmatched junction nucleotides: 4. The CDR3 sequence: CASSSGTGHQHF. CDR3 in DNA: TGTGCCAGCAGCTCCGGGACAGGGCACCAGCATTTT.

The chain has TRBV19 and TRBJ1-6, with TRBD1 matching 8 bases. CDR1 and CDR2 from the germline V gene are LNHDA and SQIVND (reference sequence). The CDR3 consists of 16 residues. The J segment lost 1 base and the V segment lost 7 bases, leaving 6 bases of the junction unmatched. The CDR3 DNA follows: TGTGCCAGTACCTGGACAGGGCAGTCCTATAATTCACCCCTCCACTTT. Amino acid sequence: CASTWTGQSYNSPLHF. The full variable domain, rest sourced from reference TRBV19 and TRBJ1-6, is DGGITQSPKYLFRKEGQNVTLSCEQNLNHDAMYWYRQDPGQGLRLIYYSQIVNDFQKGDIAEGYSVSREKKESFPLTVTSAQKNPTAFYLCASTWTGQSYNSPLHFGNGTRLTVT.

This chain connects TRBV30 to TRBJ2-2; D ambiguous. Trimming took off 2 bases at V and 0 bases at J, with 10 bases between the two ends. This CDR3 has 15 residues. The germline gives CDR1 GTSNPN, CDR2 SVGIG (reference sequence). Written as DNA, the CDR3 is TGTGCCTGGAGTCGTGGTTCTACGAACACCGGGGAGCTGTTTTTT. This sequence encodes CAWSRGSTNTGELFF.

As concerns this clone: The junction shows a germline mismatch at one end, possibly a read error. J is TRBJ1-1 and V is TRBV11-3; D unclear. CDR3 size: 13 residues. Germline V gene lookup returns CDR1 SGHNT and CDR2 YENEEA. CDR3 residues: CASSLAPAVETFF. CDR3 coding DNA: TGTGCCAGCAGCTTAGCCCCAGCGGTTGAAACTTTCTTT.